The 20 T cell receptor beta chains below come from one sample, sequenced in a study of cytotoxic CD8 clonotypes in ibrutinib-treated CLL. TCRdb's table, derived via immunoSEQ multiplex PCR, lists solely in-frame clones and lacks some. The data show some 140,000 clones, about 79% seen once. Sequences were derived from PBMCs, sampled after 12 months of ibrutinib treatment. Receptors originate from a human donor with chronic lymphocytic leukemia.

V is TRBV13 and J is TRBJ2-1, with 13 bases that match TRBD2. Trimming took 5 bases from V and 9 from J; bases not matched to a gene: 10. This CDR3 comprises 16 residues. Germline CDR1 PRHDT, CDR2 FYEKMQ (reference sequence). The CDR3: CASSARTSGSPGEQFF. CDR3 sequence (DNA): TGTGCCAGCAGCGCACGGACTAGCGGGAGTCCGGGTGAGCAGTTCTTC.

The chain couples TRBV15 to TRBJ2-5; no reliable D call. Germline V gene lookup returns CDR1 LNHNV and CDR2 YYDKDF (reference sequence). V was clipped by 0 bases and J by 9 bases, with 20 bases between them. This CDR3 spans 16 amino acids. The CDR3 sequence: CATSRDLSEPPRAQYF. The DNA of the CDR3 is TGTGCCACCAGCAGAGATCTTTCAGAACCCCCCAGAGCCCAGTACTTC.

V usage is TRBV20-1 and J usage is TRBJ2-7, with TRBD2 as a possible D gene (6 bases). Germline V gene sequence: CDR1 DFQATT, CDR2 SNEGSKA (reference sequence). V was cut by 5 bases and J by 6 bases, with 11 bases left in between. CDR3 length equals 11 residues. The CDR3 DNA reads TGCAGTGCTCGACTAGGACGCGAGCAGTACTTC. Translating gives CSARLGREQYF.

This clone turned up a few times. The chain links TRBV5-5 to TRBJ2-7; 7 bases are a match to TRBD1. The CDR3 totals 14 residues. V gave up 3 bases and J gave up 7 bases; unmatched junction bases: 10. Germline V gives CDR1 SGHKS, CDR2 YYEKEE (reference sequence). CDR3 sequence (DNA): TGTGCCAGCAGCTGGGGGACAGCTATTAAGGAGCAGTACTTC. Translated, it gives CASSWGTAIKEQYF.

The V and J genes are TRBV2 and TRBJ2-3; D is unresolved. V lost 7 bases and J 3 bases, leaving 11 bases between the germline ends. CDR3 length: 13 amino acids. Germline CDR1 SNHLY, CDR2 FYNNEI. The DNA of the CDR3 is TGTGCCAGCAATAGGGCTTTTACAGATACGCAGTATTTT. As protein: CASNRAFTDTQYF.

V and J are TRBV19 and TRBJ2-5; D remains ambiguous. The better agreement between TRBJ2-7 and the DNA end casts doubt on the J call. The CDR3 covers 12 residues. CDR1 and CDR2 (germline): LNHDA, SQIVND (reference sequence). CDR3 DNA: TGTGCCAGTAGTACAGGAACCTACGAGCAGTACTTC. It is translated as CASSTGTYEQYF.

The CDR3 DNA reads TGTGCCAGCTCACCAAGTAGCGGGAGGGCCGACTACAATGAGCAGTTCTTC. It translates to CASSPSSGRADYNEQFF. V gene TRBV18 combines with J gene TRBJ2-1; 11 bases line up with TRBD2. Germline V gives CDR1 KGHSH, CDR2 LQKENI. This CDR3 has 17 amino acids. J gave up 3 bases and V 2 bases, and 6 bases lay outside the gene matches.

The chain employs TRBV5-6 and TRBJ1-2; a possible D gene is TRBD1 (5 bases). The V end lost 2 bases, the J end lost 4 bases, and 12 bases lay between the germline ends. CDR1 is SGHDT and CDR2 is YYEEEE in the germline V gene. This CDR3 has 14 amino acids. CDR3: CASSFSGLSYGYTF. In nucleotides, the CDR3 is TGTGCCAGCAGCTTTTCAGGGCTCAGCTATGGCTACACCTTC. Drawing the rest from reference TRBV5-6 and TRBJ1-2, the complete variable domain is DAGVTQSPTHLIKTRGQQVTLRCSPKSGHDTVSWYQQALGQGPQFIFQYYEEEERQRGNFPDRFSGHQFPNYSSELNVNALLLGDSALYLCASSFSGLSYGYTFGSGTRLTVV.

The chain carries TRBV9 and TRBJ2-1, with 9 nucleotides matching TRBD2. In germline, CDR1 is SGDLS, CDR2 YYNGEE. With V trimmed by 0 bases and J by 9 bases, 7 bases remained unmatched. CDR3 length: 15 amino acids. The CDR3 DNA sequence: TGTGCCAGCAGCGTAGATTTAGCGGGAGAGGTTGAGCAGTTCTTC. It translates to CASSVDLAGEVEQFF.

The chain is built from TRBV6-1 and TRBJ1-1; unclear D gene. Germline V gene data show CDR1 as MNHNS and CDR2 as SASEGT. The V end was cut by 2 bases, the J end by 7 bases, with 11 bases between. The CDR3 contains 13 residues. For the CDR3, the DNA is TGTGCCAGCAGTGAATATCGAGTCATTGAAGCTTTCTTT. Encoded protein: CASSEYRVIEAFF.

This rearrangement joins TRBV6-5 to TRBJ1-2; 7 positions match TRBD1. Germline-derived CDR1 and CDR2 are MNHEY and SVGAGI. V was clipped by 6 bases and J by 8 bases; unmatched bases: 12. CDR3 size: 14 residues. CDR3 amino acids: CASSPGTARLGYTF. For the CDR3, the DNA is TGTGCCAGCAGCCCCGGGACAGCGAGACTAGGCTACACCTTC.

CDR3 sequence reads: CASRTSGSSYNEQFF. As DNA, the CDR3 is TGTGCCAGCAGAACTAGCGGGAGTTCCTACAATGAGCAGTTCTTC. The V call is TRBV2, the J call TRBJ2-1; 11 positions agree with TRBD2. V was clipped by 6 bases and J by 1 base; unmatched bases: 2. The CDR3 has 15 residues. Germline CDR1 and CDR2: SNHLY and FYNNEI.

The CDR3 spells CASSGSGDTQYF. The CDR3 DNA reads TGTGCCAGCAGCGGATCTGGGGATACGCAGTATTTT. This chain uses TRBV11-1 with TRBJ2-3; D gene uncertain. This CDR3 contains 12 residues. Germline V gives CDR1 SGHAT, CDR2 FQDESV (reference sequence). V was trimmed by 5 bases and J by 6 bases, leaving 9 bases between them.

The table lists this clone with a few counts. The rearrangement joins TRBV18 to TRBJ2-7, with 7 nucleotides matching TRBD2. The ends lost 5 bases at V and 3 bases at J; junction bases unmatched: 16. Germline CDR1 KGHSH, CDR2 LQKENI. CDR3 length: 17 residues. In DNA, the CDR3 is TGTGCCAGCTCATTCGCCTACACAGAGGGACTAAGCTACGAGCAGTACTTC. Its protein product is CASSFAYTEGLSYEQYF.

This chain uses TRBV10-3 with TRBJ2-2, with TRBD1 as a possible D gene (6 bases). The length of the CDR3 is 14 residues. Trimming took 9 bases from V and 6 from J, leaving 17 bases between them. The germline CDR1 and CDR2 sequences are ENHRY and SYGVKD. The CDR3 DNA is TGTGCCATAAAGGAGGTGGGACAATCCGGGGAGCTGTTTTTT. Translated: CAIKEVGQSGELFF.

This sequence joins TRBV7-6 and TRBJ2-7, with 7 bases fitting TRBD1. Germline V gene sequence: CDR1 SGHVS, CDR2 FNYEAQ. The V gene end was trimmed by 5 bases and the J gene end by 0 bases; junction bases not matched to a gene: 4. CDR3 length equals 14 residues. CDR3 coding DNA: TGTGCCAGCAGCACGGGACAGTACTCCTACGAGCAGTACTTC. Protein: CASSTGQYSYEQYF.

The CDR3 sequence: CAWTQSSTDTQYF. CDR3 sequence (DNA): TGTGCCTGGACCCAGTCTAGCACAGATACGCAGTATTTT. V usage is TRBV30 and J usage is TRBJ2-3; D uncertain. The CDR3 sequence is 13 residues long. Trimming pared 4 bases from V and 0 bases from J, leaving 8 bases between. Germline V gene data show CDR1 as GTSNPN and CDR2 as SVGIG (reference sequence).

This clone was observed once. This chain links TRBV7-7 with TRBJ2-7; 11 nucleotides line up with TRBD2. V was clipped by 0 bases and J by 6 bases; unmatched bases: 1. The V gene's germline CDR1 is SSHAT and CDR2 FNYEAQ (reference sequence). The CDR3 sequence is 14 residues long. CDR3 bases: TGTGCCAGCAGCTTAGCCCTAGCGGGAGGCGAGCAGTACTTC. As protein: CASSLALAGGEQYF.

A few counts support this clone. The same CDR3 is also encoded by other DNA sequences in this sample. This rearrangement joins TRBV18 to TRBJ1-1; D gene ambiguous. This CDR3 spans 13 amino acids. CDR1 KGHSH and CDR2 LQKENI come from the germline V gene. Deletions cut 3 bases from V and 1 base from J, with 6 bases between. CDR3 region: CASSPSGNTEAFF. CDR3 bases: TGTGCCAGCTCACCCTCAGGGAACACTGAAGCTTTCTTT. The complete variable domain, with remaining parts taken from reference TRBV18 and TRBJ1-1, reads NAGVMQNPRHLVRRRGQEARLRCSPMKGHSHVYWYRQLPEEGLKFMVYLQKENIIDESGMPKERFSAEFPKEGPSILRIQQVVRGDSAAYFCASSPSGNTEAFFGQGTRLTVV.

This chain connects TRBV19 to TRBJ2-3; 14 bases fit TRBD2. Germline V gene lookup returns CDR1 LNHDA and CDR2 SQIVND (reference sequence). The J segment lost 0 bases and the V segment lost 4 bases, leaving 6 bases of the junction unmatched. CDR3 size: 18 residues. The CDR3 loop is CASSTQGLAGASTDTQYF. The CDR3 DNA reads as TGTGCCAGTAGTACCCAGGGACTAGCGGGGGCTAGCACAGATACGCAGTATTTT. Full variable domain (outside the CDR3, taken from reference TRBV19 and TRBJ2-3): DGGITQSPKYLFRKEGQNVTLSCEQNLNHDAMYWYRQDPGQGLRLIYYSQIVNDFQKGDIAEGYSVSREKKESFPLTVTSAQKNPTAFYLCASSTQGLAGASTDTQYFGPGTRLTVL.